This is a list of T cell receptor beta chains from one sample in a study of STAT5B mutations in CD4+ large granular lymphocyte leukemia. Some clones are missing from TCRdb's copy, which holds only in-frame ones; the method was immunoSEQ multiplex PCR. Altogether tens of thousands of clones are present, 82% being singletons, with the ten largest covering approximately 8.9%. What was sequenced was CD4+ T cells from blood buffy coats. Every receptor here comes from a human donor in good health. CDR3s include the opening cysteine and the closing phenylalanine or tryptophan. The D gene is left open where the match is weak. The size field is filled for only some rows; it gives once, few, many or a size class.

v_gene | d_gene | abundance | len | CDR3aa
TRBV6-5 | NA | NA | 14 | CASSYSYTTDTQYF
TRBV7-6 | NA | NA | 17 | CASSLARQGSSNSPLHF
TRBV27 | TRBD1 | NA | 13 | CASRRQGGYGYTF
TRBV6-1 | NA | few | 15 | CASSRGSAKSYEQYF
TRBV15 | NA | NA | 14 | CATSRMGSYNEQFF
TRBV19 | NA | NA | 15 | CASKEAGLGNEKLFF
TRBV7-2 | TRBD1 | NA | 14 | CASSRGQGLYEQYF
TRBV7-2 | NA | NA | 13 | CASSSRSSYEQYF
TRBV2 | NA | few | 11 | CASSEIDTQYF
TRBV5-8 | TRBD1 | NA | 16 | CARTDRVGTSYNEQFF
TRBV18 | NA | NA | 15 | CASSPSAGSGNTIYF
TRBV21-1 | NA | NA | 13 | CVQGSGGPNEQFF
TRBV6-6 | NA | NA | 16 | CASSYSAAGGKETQYF
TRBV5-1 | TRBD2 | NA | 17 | CASSLGGLATSTDTQYF
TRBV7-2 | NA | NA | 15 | CASSFVASSYNEQFF
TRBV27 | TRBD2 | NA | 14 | CASSSEGGATEQFF
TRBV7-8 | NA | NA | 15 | CASSLVRNSYNEQFF
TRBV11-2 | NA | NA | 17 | CASSLSPAIRIHNEQFF
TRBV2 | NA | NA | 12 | CASGFANYGYTF
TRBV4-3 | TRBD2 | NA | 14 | CASSQDPSGETQYF
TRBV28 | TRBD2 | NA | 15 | CASTLSGRGADTQYF
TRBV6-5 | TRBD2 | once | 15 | CASSPTSGRYNEQFF
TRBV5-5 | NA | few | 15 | CASSKTPESNQPQHF
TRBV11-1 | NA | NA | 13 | CASSSRGNSPLHF
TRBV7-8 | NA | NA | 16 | CASRSEGVVTNEKLFF
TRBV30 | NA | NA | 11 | CAHQQGYGYTF
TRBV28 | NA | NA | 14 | CASSLRQGINTQYF
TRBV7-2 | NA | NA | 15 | CASSSPGLPGDTQYF
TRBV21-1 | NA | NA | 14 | CASSICYPNEKLFF
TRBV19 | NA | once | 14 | CASSYSPAAETQYF
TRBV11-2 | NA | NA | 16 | CASSLGQTISYNEQFF
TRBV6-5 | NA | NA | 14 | CASSPLGQQETQYF
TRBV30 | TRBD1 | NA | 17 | CASINHAKTGVNTEAFF
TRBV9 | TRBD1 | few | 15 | CASSVGQGNTGELFF
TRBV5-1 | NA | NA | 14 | CASSLAGGNTEAFF
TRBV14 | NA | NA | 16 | CASSQGGSFQGNTIYF
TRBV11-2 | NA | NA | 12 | CASSLAGNTIYF
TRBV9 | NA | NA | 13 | CASSVGPFGELFF
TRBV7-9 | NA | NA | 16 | CASSLVLGRPGNTIYF
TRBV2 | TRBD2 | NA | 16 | CASTGSGGPTAGELFF
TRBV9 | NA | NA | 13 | CASSVGGEETQYF
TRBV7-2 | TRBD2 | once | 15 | CASSLTGLAAETQYF
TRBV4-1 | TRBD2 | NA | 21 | CASSRRPTSGVASRYQETQYF
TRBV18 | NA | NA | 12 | CASSPKSNGYTF
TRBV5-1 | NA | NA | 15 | CASSLVGLNTGELFF
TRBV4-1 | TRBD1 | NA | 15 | CASSRGTGSGNTIYF
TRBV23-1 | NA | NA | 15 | CASSQSKGSRDEQYF
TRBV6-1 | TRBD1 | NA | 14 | CASRTGGPTDTQYF
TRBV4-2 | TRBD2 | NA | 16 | CASSQKLAGAYNEQFF
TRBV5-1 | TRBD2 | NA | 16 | CASSLAASGSTYEQYF